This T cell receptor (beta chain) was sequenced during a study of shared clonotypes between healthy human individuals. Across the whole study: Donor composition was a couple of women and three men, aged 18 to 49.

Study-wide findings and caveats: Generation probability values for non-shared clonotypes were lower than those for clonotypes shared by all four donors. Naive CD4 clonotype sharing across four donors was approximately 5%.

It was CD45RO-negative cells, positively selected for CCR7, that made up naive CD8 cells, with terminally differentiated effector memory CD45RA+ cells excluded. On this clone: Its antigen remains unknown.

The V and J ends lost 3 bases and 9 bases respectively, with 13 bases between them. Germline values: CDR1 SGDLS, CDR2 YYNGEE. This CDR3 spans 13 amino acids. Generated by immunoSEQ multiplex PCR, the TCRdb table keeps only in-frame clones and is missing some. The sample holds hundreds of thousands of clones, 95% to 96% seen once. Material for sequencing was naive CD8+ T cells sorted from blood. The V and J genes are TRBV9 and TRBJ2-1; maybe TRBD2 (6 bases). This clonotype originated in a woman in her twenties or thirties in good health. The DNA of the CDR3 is TGTGCCAGCAGCGGAATGCTAGCGTCTGAGCAGTTCTTC. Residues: CASSGMLASEQFF.